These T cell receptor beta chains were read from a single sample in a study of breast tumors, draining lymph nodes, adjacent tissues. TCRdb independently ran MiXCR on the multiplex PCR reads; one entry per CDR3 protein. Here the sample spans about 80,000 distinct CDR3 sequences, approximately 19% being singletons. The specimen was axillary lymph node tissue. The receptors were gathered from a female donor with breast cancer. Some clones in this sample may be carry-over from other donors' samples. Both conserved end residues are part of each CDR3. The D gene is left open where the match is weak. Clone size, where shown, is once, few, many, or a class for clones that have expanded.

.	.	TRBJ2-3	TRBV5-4	TGTGCCAGCAGTGTGACATTCACAGATACGCAGTATTTT	CASSVTFTDTQYF
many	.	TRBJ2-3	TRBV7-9	TGTGCCAGTATGGACTACCTCACAGATACGCAGTATTTT	CASMDYLTDTQYF
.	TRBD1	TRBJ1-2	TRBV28	TGTGCCAGCAGTGGAGGGGGCGGCTATGGCTACACCTTC	CASSGGGGYGYTF
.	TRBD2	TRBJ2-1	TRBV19	TGTGCCAGTAGTCCCCTTCTAGCGGGAGGGGGACTATGGTCCTACAATGAGCAGTTCTTC	CASSPLLAGGGLWSYNEQFF
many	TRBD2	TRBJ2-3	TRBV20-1	TGCAGTGCGCGGACTAGCGGGGGTACAGATACGCAGTATTTT	CSARTSGGTDTQYF
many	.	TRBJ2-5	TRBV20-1	TGCAGTGCTAGAGCCCCGGTAGGGAGGGAGACCCAGTACTTC	CSARAPVGRETQYF
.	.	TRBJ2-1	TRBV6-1	TGTGCCAGCGCCGAGGGCAGGGTGGACAATGAGCAGTTCTTC	CASAEGRVDNEQFF
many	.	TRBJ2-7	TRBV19	TGTGCCAGTAGTACGACAGGGAGGACCTACGAGCAGTACTTC	CASSTTGRTYEQYF
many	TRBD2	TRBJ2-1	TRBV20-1	TGCAGTGCCCCCGAGGGGGGGCCTAGCGGGAGAGCAAATGAGCAGTTCTTC	CSAPEGGPSGRANEQFF
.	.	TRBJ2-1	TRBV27	TGTGCCAGCAGTTTTTCTGGGGCTGGGGTCAATGAGCAGTTCTTC	CASSFSGAGVNEQFF
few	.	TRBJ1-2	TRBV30	TGTGCCTGGAGTGTCGGGGGGCGCGGGAATGGCTACACCTTC	CAWSVGGRGNGYTF
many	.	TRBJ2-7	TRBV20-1	TGCAGTGCCAAAGAGGGCACGCGGGATAGGCCCATCTACGAGCAGTACTTC	CSAKEGTRDRPIYEQYF
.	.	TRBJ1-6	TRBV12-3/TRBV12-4	TGTGCCAGCAGTTTAGAACGGTTCTATAATTCACCCCTCCACTTT	CASSLERFYNSPLHF
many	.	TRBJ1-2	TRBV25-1	TGTGCCAGCAGTGCCGGCGGACAGTATGTTGGCTACACCTTC	CASSAGGQYVGYTF
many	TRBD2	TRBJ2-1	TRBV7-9	TGTGCCAGCAGCCCCCGACTAGCGGGAGGGCCAGAGAATGAGCAGTTCTTC	CASSPRLAGGPENEQFF
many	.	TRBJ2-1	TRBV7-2	TGTGCCAGCAGCTTAATGGGAAGTGGGTACAATGAGCAGTTCTTC	CASSLMGSGYNEQFF
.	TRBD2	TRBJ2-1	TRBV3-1	TGTGCCAGCAGCCAGGAGGGACTAGCGGGAGGCAATGAGCAGTTCTTC	CASSQEGLAGGNEQFF
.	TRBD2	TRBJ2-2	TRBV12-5	TGTGCTAGTGACCCCGGGACTAGCGGGAGGGATTCCGGGGAGCTGTTTTTT	CASDPGTSGRDSGELFF
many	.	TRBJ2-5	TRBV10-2	TGCGCCAGCAGTGAGTCGTTTTGGCAGGCATGGGAGACCCAGTACTTC	CASSESFWQAWETQYF
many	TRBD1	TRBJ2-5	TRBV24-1	TGTGCCACCAGTGATGACAGGGGGGCGCGGGAGACCCAGTACTTC	CATSDDRGARETQYF
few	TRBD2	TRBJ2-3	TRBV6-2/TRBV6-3	TGTGCCAGCAGTTACCCTTCGGGACTAGCGGGAGTTGGTACAGATACGCAGTATTTT	CASSYPSGLAGVGTDTQYF
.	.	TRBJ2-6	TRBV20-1	TGCAGTGCTAGAGATGTCAGTGTAGACTCTGGGGCCAACGTCCTGACTTTC	CSARDVSVDSGANVLTF
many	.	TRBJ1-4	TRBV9	TGTGCCAGCAGCGTGGCAGGGACGGATGAAAAACTGTTTTTT	CASSVAGTDEKLFF
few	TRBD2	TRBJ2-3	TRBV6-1	TGTGCCAGCAGAGACCACCTGGGACTAGCGATAGCAGATACGCAGTATTTT	CASRDHLGLAIADTQYF
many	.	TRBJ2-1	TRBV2	TGTGCCAGCAGTGTCCCTACCGGGACAGCCTATCCCGGGAGTTTGTTCTTC	CASSVPTGTAYPGSLFF
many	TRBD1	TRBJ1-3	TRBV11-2	TGTGCCAGCAGCGGGGGGACAGCAAGCTCTGGAAACACCATATATTTT	CASSGGTASSGNTIYF
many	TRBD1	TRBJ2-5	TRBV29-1	TGCAGCGTCGCCGGGACAGGGTTGGAGACCCAGTACTTC	CSVAGTGLETQYF
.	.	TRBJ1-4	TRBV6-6	TGTGCCAGCAGTTACCTCCGGGGGGCAACTAATGAAAAACTGTTTTTT	CASSYLRGATNEKLFF
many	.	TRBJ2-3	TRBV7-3	TGTGCCAGCAGCTTAACGGCCAGCACAGATACGCAGTATTTT	CASSLTASTDTQYF
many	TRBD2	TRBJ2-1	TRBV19	TGTGCCAGTAGTTCCGGACTAGCGGCGTACAATGAGCAGTTCTTC	CASSSGLAAYNEQFF
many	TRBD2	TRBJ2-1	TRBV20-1	TGCAGCGAACTAGCGGGAGCAGCAAGTGAGCAGTTCTTC	CSELAGAASEQFF
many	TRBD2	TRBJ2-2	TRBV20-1	TGCAGTGCTAGAGATCTAAGCGGGAGGGCGAACACCGGGGAGCTGTTTTTT	CSARDLSGRANTGELFF
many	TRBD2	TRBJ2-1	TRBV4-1	TGCGCCAGCAGCCAACCTACGGGACTAGCGGGAGGGCGACACAATGAGCAGTTCTTC	CASSQPTGLAGGRHNEQFF
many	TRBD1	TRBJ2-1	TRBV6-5	TGTGCCAGCAGTTACCAGACAGGGGCGATCGATGAGCAGTTCTTC	CASSYQTGAIDEQFF
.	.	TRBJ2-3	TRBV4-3	TGCGCCAGCAGCCAAGAAGGGGCCGAGGTCACAGGAACGGGTAGCACAGATACGCAGTATTTT	CASSQEGAEVTGTGSTDTQYF
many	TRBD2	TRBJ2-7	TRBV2	TGTGCCAGCAGTGGGACTAGCGGGAGGGATAGCGAGCAGTACTTC	CASSGTSGRDSEQYF
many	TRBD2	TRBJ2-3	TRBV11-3	TGTGCCAGCAGCCCAGTAGGTAGCGGGAGGGGCCCAGATACGCAGTATTTT	CASSPVGSGRGPDTQYF
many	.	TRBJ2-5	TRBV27	TGTGCCAGCAGTCTCGACGGGAGAGGAGAGACCCAGTACTTC	CASSLDGRGETQYF
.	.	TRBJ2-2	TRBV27	TGTGCCAGCAGTTTATCTCGGAACACCGGGGAGCTGTTTTTT	CASSLSRNTGELFF
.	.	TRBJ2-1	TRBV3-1	TGTGCCAGCAGCCGACAGGGAGGGGATAATGAGCAGTTCTTC	CASSRQGGDNEQFF
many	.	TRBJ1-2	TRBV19	TGTGCCAGTATTTCAATCAGGGGAGGAAACTATGGCTACACCTTC	CASISIRGGNYGYTF
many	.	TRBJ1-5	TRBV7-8	TGTGCCAGCAGCTTTCCGGGCCAGCCCCAGCATTTT	CASSFPGQPQHF
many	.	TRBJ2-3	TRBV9	TGTGCCAGCAGCGTAGGGGTCACGACAGATACGCAGTATTTT	CASSVGVTTDTQYF
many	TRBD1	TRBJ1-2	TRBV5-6	TGTGCCAGCAGCTTAAACCCGGGACAGAGCTATGGCTACACCTTC	CASSLNPGQSYGYTF
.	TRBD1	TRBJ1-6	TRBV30	TGTGCCTGGAGCCCTGGACAGGGACACTCACCCCTCCACTTT	CAWSPGQGHSPLHF
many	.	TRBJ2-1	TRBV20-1	TGCAGTGCTAGAAGTAAGCTAGCCTACCTGGCAGCCTACTCCTACAATGAGCAGTTCTTC	CSARSKLAYLAAYSYNEQFF
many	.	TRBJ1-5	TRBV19	TGTGCCAGTTGCCGAGTTCTAGGCAATCAGCCCCAGCATTTT	CASCRVLGNQPQHF
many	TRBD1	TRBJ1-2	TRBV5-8	TGTGCCAGCAGCAGCCGGACAGGGTACTATGGCTACACCTTC	CASSSRTGYYGYTF
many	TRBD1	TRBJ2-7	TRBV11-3	TGTGCCAGCAGCTTGGGGACAGGGGCGATCTACGAGCAGTACTTC	CASSLGTGAIYEQYF
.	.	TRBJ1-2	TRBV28	TGTGCCAGCAGTCGGGGGGGGCAGGGCGGTGGCTACACCTTC	CASSRGGQGGGYTF
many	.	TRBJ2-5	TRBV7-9	TGTGCCAGCAGCTTGGTGGCTGAGACCCAGTACTTC	CASSLVAETQYF
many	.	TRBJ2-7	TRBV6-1	TGTGCCAGCAGTGTGTCCCCGGGACAAATCTACGAGCAGTACTTC	CASSVSPGQIYEQYF
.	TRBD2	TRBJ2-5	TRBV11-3	TGTGCCAGCAGCTTTTGGACTAGCGGCCAAGAGACCCAGTACTTC	CASSFWTSGQETQYF
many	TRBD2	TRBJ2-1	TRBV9	TGTGCCAGCAGCCATACTAGCGGGAGCATCTTTAATGAGCAGTTCTTC	CASSHTSGSIFNEQFF